This T cell receptor (beta chain) emerged from a study of OX40 agonist ivuxolimab in advanced cancers. Overall study: Patients were given ivuxolimab, an antibody that agonizes OX40 (CD134). A mean age of about 59 years, range roughly 20 to 79, was recorded, and approximately 85% were male. Of the participants, around 43% had some prior anti-PD-1, anti-PD-L1 or anti-CTLA-4 therapy, which was allowed.

Study-wide findings and caveats: Researchers did not establish what antigens the expanded peripheral T cells target.

A word on this clone: Its antigen is unknown.

Some clones are missing from TCRdb's copy, which holds only in-frame ones; the method was immunoSEQ multiplex PCR. The sample consists of 40,000 or so clones, roughly 82% of them appearing once. This CDR3 is 15 amino acids long. Germline lookup yields CDR1 SGHVS and CDR2 FNYEAQ. V gave up 5 bases and J gave up 4 bases, with 16 bases separating them. The chain couples TRBV7-6 to TRBJ2-3; D gene unclear. The sequence was obtained from an adult with an advanced solid tumor such as melanoma, head and neck, liver or kidney cancer. The sample was CD4+ or CD8+ T cells sorted from blood, taken in a trial of the OX40 agonist ivuxolimab. CDR3 nucleotides: TGTGCCAGCAGCCCCCTGGCTGGCGGTCCAGATACGCAGTATTTT. Translating gives CASSPLAGGPDTQYF.